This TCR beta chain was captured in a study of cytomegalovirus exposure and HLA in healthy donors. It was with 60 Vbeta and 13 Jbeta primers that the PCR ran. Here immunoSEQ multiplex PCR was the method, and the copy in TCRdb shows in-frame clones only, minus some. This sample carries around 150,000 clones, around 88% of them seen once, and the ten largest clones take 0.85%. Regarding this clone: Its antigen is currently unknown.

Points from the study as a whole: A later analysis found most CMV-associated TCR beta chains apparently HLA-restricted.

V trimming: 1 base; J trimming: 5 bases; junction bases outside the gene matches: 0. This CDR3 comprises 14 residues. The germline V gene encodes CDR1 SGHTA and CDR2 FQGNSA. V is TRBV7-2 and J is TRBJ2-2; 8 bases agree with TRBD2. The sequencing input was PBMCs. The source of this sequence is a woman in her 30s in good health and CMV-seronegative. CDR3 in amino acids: CASSLGGGTGELFF. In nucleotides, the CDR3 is TGTGCCAGCAGCTTAGGCGGGGGGACCGGGGAGCTGTTTTTT.